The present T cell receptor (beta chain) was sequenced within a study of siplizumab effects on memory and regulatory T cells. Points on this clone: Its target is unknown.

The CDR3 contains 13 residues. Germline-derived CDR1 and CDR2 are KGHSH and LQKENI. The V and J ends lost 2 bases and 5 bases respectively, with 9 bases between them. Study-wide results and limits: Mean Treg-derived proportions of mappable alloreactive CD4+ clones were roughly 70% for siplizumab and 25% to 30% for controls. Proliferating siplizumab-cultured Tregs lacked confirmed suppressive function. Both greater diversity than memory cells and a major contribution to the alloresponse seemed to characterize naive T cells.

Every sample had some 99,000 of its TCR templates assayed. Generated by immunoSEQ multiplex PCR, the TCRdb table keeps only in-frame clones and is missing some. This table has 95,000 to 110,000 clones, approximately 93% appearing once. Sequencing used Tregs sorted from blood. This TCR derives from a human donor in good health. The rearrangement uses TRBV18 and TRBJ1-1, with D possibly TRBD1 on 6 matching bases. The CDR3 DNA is TGTGCCAGCTCACCAGGGGGCAGGACTGAAGCTTTCTTT. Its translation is CASSPGGRTEAFF.